This T cell receptor beta chain originates from a study of blood T cells in healthy people across ages (dated by TCRdb to the mid-2010s). With respect to the entire study: In model experiments, template switching captured about one uniquely barcoded TCR beta cDNA molecule for every two T cells. Four age groups were formed from the donors: young (average approximately 15 years), middle-aged (around 40), aged (over 55) and long-lived (approximately 78). The study measured age-related changes in TCR beta repertoire diversity using deep sequencing normalized with unique cDNA molecular identifiers. The study analyzed two additional independent replicas of 1 million unique cDNA reads from the same blood draw for two donors, one aged 18 to 29 and one aged 80 or older. Donors of different ages were randomly distributed across sequencing lanes to avoid experimental bias. Here is what the overall study found, with its caveats: There was a strong correlation between observed TCR beta diversity and the percentage of naive T cells measured by flow cytometry. As age increased, observed TCR beta diversity per million T cells dropped in a roughly linear way, and a significant reduction was already evident by age about 40. Compared with the aged group, more naive CD4+ T cells, fewer expanded clones and increased TCR diversity were shown by the long-lived group, suggesting age selection. Because profiling used bulk unsorted PBMCs, naive and antigen-experienced compartments could not be compared conclusively. The CMV infection status of donors was not known, potentially confounding age-related changes in expanded clonotypes. Estimates of total diversity from one million sequenced T cells were regarded as lower bounds and underestimates.

This clonotype was detected ten times or more. Its target antigen remains unknown. No much larger clone is present one base from it, and per-base qualities are unavailable. Looking up the germline V gene (reference sequence) yields CDR1 SEHNR and CDR2 FQNEAQ. The CDR3 contains 15 residues, cysteine and phenylalanine counted. Solely the CDR3 DNA is kept, with 45 bases framed from the first base. The V end gives up 4 bases and the J end 4 bases, leaving 5 bases in the junction not matched to a gene. Library construction relied on 5' RACE. TCRdb shows the sequencer as Illumina HiSeq 2500. A second PCR of roughly 7 to 11 cycles was performed with a sample-barcoded 5' primer and a J-beta primer mix. Each TCR beta cDNA molecule received a unique molecular identifier from a template-switch 5' adaptor carrying 12 random nucleotides. Each sample yielded at least 2.5 million CDR3-containing paired-end reads. First-strand cDNA was synthesized from all RNA with the Mint cDNA synthesis kit, primed by a TRBC-specific oligonucleotide. After uracil-DNA glycosylase treatment, a first 18-cycle PCR used universal primers M1SS and BC2_uni_R on all cDNA. In the authors' own workflow: Each sample was normalized by randomly selecting 1 million high-quality reads, each carrying a distinct molecular identifier. Reads sharing molecular identifiers were discarded rather than binned into consensus sequences. CDR3 identification, clonotype clustering and error correction used MiTCR with a Q25 quality threshold and the strictest error-elimination algorithm. A nonparametric unseen species model using Euler transformation provided a lower-bound estimate of total TCR beta diversity. Using fastp at Q25 and MiXCR, TCRdb reprocessed the public reads and kept productive beta chains. Each record represents a unique CDR3 protein, reported with the most common genes and DNA among its rows. The V and J calls and clone size are TCRdb's, not the authors'. This sample is represented by hundreds of thousands of distinct CDR3 sequences; 47% of them were singletons. The ten largest make up approximately 25% of the sample.

Donors were 40 or so systemically healthy Caucasian individuals from Russia aged about 6 to 100 years. Around 9.8 milliliters of peripheral blood were collected from each donor into EDTA-treated Vacutainer tubes. Ficoll-Paque density-gradient centrifugation was used to isolate PBMCs, with at least 6.5 million per sample. Total RNA, at least 6 micrograms per sample, was extracted from PBMCs with Trizol reagent. Naive CD45RAhigh/CD27high T cell percentages were measured by flow cytometry on a PBMC aliquot from every donor. This TCR came from a man older than 75 in good health. The rearrangement joined TRBV7-9 to TRBJ1-2; TRBD1 lines up with 11 middle nucleotides. Sequenced: blood. In nucleotide form, the sequence is TGTGCCAGCAGCTCCCGGACAGGGGGCGGCTATGGCTACACCTTC. Translated, this gives CASSSRTGGGYGYTF.